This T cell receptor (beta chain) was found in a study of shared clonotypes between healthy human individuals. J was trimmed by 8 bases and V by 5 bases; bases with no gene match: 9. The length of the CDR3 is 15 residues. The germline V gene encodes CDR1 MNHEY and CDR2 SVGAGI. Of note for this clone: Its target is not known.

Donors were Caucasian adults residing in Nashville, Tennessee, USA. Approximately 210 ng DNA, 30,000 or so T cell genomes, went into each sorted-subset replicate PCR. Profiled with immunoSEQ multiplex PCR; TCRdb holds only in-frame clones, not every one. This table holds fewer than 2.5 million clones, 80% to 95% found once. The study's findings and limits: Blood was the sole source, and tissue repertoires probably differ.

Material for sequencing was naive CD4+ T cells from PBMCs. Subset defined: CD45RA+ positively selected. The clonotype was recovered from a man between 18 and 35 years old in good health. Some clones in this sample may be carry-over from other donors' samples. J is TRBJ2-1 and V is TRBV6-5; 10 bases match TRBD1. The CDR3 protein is CASSNRQGANDEQFF. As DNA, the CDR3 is TGTGCCAGCAGTAACCGACAGGGGGCTAATGATGAGCAGTTCTTC.